This TCR beta chain is from a study of T cells in Graves' hyperthyroidism and ophthalmopathy (dated by TCRdb to between 2017 and 2020). Background for the entire study: Peripheral blood was collected at initial diagnosis, before any treatment. A discovery cohort of around 98 patients, 43 with Graves' ophthalmopathy and approximately 57 with stable Graves' hyperthyroidism, was used to find distinguishing TCR V-J signatures. Prospective prediction of ophthalmopathy was tested in an independent validation cohort consisting of roughly 19 hyperthyroidism patients and 17 patients who later progressed to ophthalmopathy. The 80 to 100 discovery patients were randomly divided into training and test sets at a 7:3 ratio. In addition, the study compared T-cell repertoires in thyroid tissue and in blood from about 6 Graves' hyperthyroidism patients. After blood sampling, hyperthyroidism patients were treated with methimazole at a starting dose of 30 mg daily, and ophthalmopathy patients were treated with high-dose intravenous methylprednisolone. TCR Vbeta CDR3 sequencing of fewer than 150 peripheral blood samples (approximately 44 ophthalmopathy, approximately 80 hyperthyroidism and 17 progressor patients) is reported in the paper.

The TCR beta CDR3 regions were amplified from RNA transcripts. A first-round RT-PCR of the TCR CDR3 used the HTBI primer set with the Qiagen OneStep RT-PCR kit. Libraries were constructed in a second round of multiplex PCR, after which size selection and purification were carried out. Paired-end sequencing of the libraries was performed with 100 bp reads on an Illumina HiSeq2000. The study's processing was this. SOAPnuke was used to process the raw data, with reads discarded if the reads contained adapters or uncalled bases, had a mean Phred below 15, or lacked an exact constant-primer or identifier match. COPE v1.2.5 was used to merge the high-quality paired reads, and each unique nucleotide sequence was defined as a clonotype. Clonotypes were aligned to IMGT TRBV, TRBD and TRBJ reference segments using MiTCR v1.1. The analysis was restricted to V-J combinations with a frequency above 0.0001, which together covered just over 98% of the repertoires. A TCS score was defined as the ratio of F50 (clonal expansion) to E x V (chaos), with BLOSUM62-based TCRdist applied between CDR3 peptides within each V-J. Welch's t-statistics and random forest reduced around 520 V-J features to 10 to 15, which were used in a naive Bayes classifier (R e1071). TCRdb ran its own pipeline on the public reads, namely fastp trimming at Q25 and MiXCR clone calling, and kept in-frame beta chains. Each record represents a unique CDR3 protein, reported with the most common genes and DNA among its rows. The V and J calls were not made by the authors but by TCRdb's processing. The sample table shows a few hundred thousand distinct CDR3 sequences, and roughly 16% are seen once. Of the sample, roughly 3% falls within the top ten clones.

Overall study outcomes, separate from this receptor: No statistical method was used to fix the sample size in advance, and group allocation was not hidden from the investigators. Most expanded thyroid clonotypes (frequency above 0.001) were also detected in blood, suggesting blood repertoires may reflect thyroid immune responses. In cross-validation, a model built on a 13 V-J signature told ophthalmopathy apart from stable hyperthyroidism with about 90% sensitivity and roughly 82% specificity, and in testing the same model reached 80%/75%. In validation, progression to ophthalmopathy was predicted by the model with 70.59% sensitivity and 72.22% specificity, a median of roughly six months before onset.

This clonotype has a count of ten or more. What this receptor recognizes is not known. One base away there is no much larger clone; base qualities are not given. CDR1 LNHDA and CDR2 SQIVND are derived from the germline V gene (reference sequence). V is trimmed back by 9 bases and J by 5 bases, and the junction contains 5 bases that no gene match accounts for. From its cysteine to its phenylalanine, the CDR3 spans 12 amino acids. Here the CDR3 DNA is all that survives: 36 bases in frame from base 1. In the ophthalmopathy patients, disease was moderately to severely active, with a Clinical Activity Score of 3 or more, a NOSPECS grade of 4 or more, and a duration of less than 3 months. Patients with uncontrolled infections, other autoimmune diseases, pregnancy or lactation were excluded. Diagnoses were based on clinical symptoms, serum thyroxine and TRAb, thyroid ultrasound and orbital computed tomography. PBMCs were isolated from 10 ml of fresh peripheral blood by Ficoll-Paque density gradient centrifugation. Trizol reagent was used to extract total RNA, and RNA quality was then checked on an Agilent 2100 Bioanalyzer.

The rearrangement combines TRBV19 with TRBJ1-1; the central 8 bases match TRBD1. The specimen was blood. This receptor was identified in a woman between 40 and 55 years old with Graves' ophthalmopathy. The nucleotide sequence reads as follows: TGTGCCAGCAGAAACAGGGGGACTGAAGCTTTCTTT. It codes for CASRNRGTEAFF.